The T cell receptor (beta chain) under discussion was sequenced for a study of vaccination effects on CD4 cells after COVID-19. Study observations and caveats: Early timepoints after infection were absent, and convalescent patients were few in the study. Healthy vaccinees' vaccine-induced clones included only 1 of 255 that recognized common cold coronaviruses.

Repertoires were generated with immunoSEQ multiplex PCR, while TCRdb's copy carries only in-frame clones and drops some. The top ten clones hold 10% to 15% of a sample with about 8,100 clones, 60% to 75% of them seen once. The germline V gene encodes CDR1 MGHDK and CDR2 SYGVNS. CDR3 size: 14 residues. The V end lost 4 bases, the J end lost 4 bases, and 13 bases lay between the germline ends. As concerns this clone: As yet, its antigen is unknown.

In the ViraFEST assay, antigen-specific CD4+ clonotypes were identified by expansion after peptide-pool stimulation. Upon completion of about eleven days in culture, CD4+ T cells were isolated. They grew two million PBMC in each well, adding 8.5 to 10 IU/ml IL-2 and 8.5 to 10 ug/ml peptides. A half-medium replacement with IL-2 medium was carried out on days 3 and 7. The gene calls are TRBV25-1 and TRBJ1-2, with D unclear. Sample: CD4+ T cells from PBMCs cultured with HCoV-229E spike peptides, taken before COVID-19 vaccination. This TCR came from a human donor who received a COVID-19 vaccine. CDR3 residues: CASSGLRSSYGYTF. The CDR3 DNA reads as TGTGCCAGCAGTGGCCTGAGGAGTTCCTATGGCTACACCTTC.